The 25 T cell receptor beta chains below come from one sample, sequenced in a study of neurological immune-mediated disorders. Time point indicated: longitudinal time-point 2. Via MiXCR, TCRdb re-called the 5' RACE reads, giving one row per CDR3 protein. This sample has about 80,000 distinct CDR3 sequences, with approximately 5.8% found just once. The specimen was PBMCs. These receptors all stem from a woman aged 55-69 years with multiple sclerosis.

This clonotype was recorded many times. The chain couples TRBV7-8 to TRBJ1-4, with D perhaps TRBD1 (6 bases). CDR1 SGHVS and CDR2 FQNEAQ come from the germline V gene. The germline V and J ends were trimmed by 1 base and 1 base, with 10 bases remaining between them. The CDR3 spans 16 residues. The CDR3 nucleotides read TGTGCCAGCAGCTTAGTTGGGGGCTTAACTAATGAAAAACTGTTTTTT. Its translation: CASSLVGGLTNEKLFF. The variable domain in full, completed from reference TRBV7-8 and TRBJ1-4, reads GAGVSQSPRYKVAKRGQDVALRCDPISGHVSLFWYQQALGQGPEFLTYFQNEAQLDKSGLPSDRFFAERPEGSVSTLKIQRTQQEDSAVYLCASSLVGGLTNEKLFFGSGTQLSVL.

This clonotype was picked up many times. The chain employs TRBV20-1 and TRBJ2-3; TRBD2 is a possible D gene (7 bases). CDR1 is DFQATT, CDR2 SNEGSKA, per germline (reference sequence). The CDR3 is made up of 13 amino acids. Trimming removed 7 bases at V and 3 bases at J, with 14 bases between. The chain's CDR3 is CSGGGGGTDTQYF. In nucleotides, the CDR3 is TGCAGTGGAGGCGGGGGCGGAACAGATACGCAGTATTTT.

This clonotype was detected many times. The V call is TRBV6-5, the J call TRBJ1-6; the D is unclear. The CDR3 is made up of 15 amino acids. The germline V gene has CDR1 MNHEY and CDR2 SVGAGI. Deletions cut 6 bases from V and 0 bases from J, with 9 bases between. CDR3 loop: CASRTLGSYNSPLHF. The CDR3, as DNA: TGTGCCAGCAGAACCTTAGGCTCCTATAATTCACCCCTCCACTTT.

This clonotype was observed at least ten times. The genes are TRBV9 and TRBJ2-2; TRBD2 agrees at 11 bases. The germline CDR1 and CDR2 sequences are SGDLS and YYNGEE. The J segment lost 5 bases and the V segment lost 0 bases, leaving 6 bases of the junction unmatched. The CDR3 length is 17 residues. CDR3 protein: CASSVDPSGGLTGELFF. CDR3 in DNA: TGTGCCAGCAGCGTAGATCCTAGCGGGGGGCTAACCGGGGAGCTGTTTTTT. Full variable domain (rest looked up from reference TRBV9 and TRBJ2-2): DSGVTQTPKHLITATGQRVTLRCSPRSGDLSVYWYQQSLDQGLQFLIQYYNGEERAKGNILERFSAQQFPDLHSELNLSSLELGDSALYFCASSVDPSGGLTGELFFGEGSRLTVL.

This clonotype has at least ten counts. The gene calls are TRBV5-1 and TRBJ2-7; D is uncertain. The CDR3 consists of 16 residues. V was trimmed by 0 bases and J by 3 bases, leaving 16 bases between them. Germline V CDR1 and CDR2: SGHRS, YFSETQ. CDR3 sequence: CASSLARPVVDYEQYF. As DNA, the CDR3 is TGCGCCAGCAGCTTGGCGAGACCGGTGGTCGACTACGAGCAGTACTTC.

This clonotype was picked up many times. The rearrangement links TRBV7-6 to TRBJ2-7; the D is unclear. This CDR3 has 16 residues. The ends were cut back, 5 bases at V and 2 bases at J, with 19 bases in the middle. Germline CDR1 is SGHVS and CDR2 is FNYEAQ. The CDR3 DNA is TGTGCCAGCAGCCCCCTTTTGGGCCCCGAGCCCTACGAGCAGTACTTC. This sequence encodes CASSPLLGPEPYEQYF.

The chain combines TRBV20-1 with TRBJ1-6, with D perhaps matching TRBD1 (6 bases). The CDR3 length is 15 residues. Germline V gene data show CDR1 as DFQATT and CDR2 as SNEGSKA (reference sequence). The V end lost 1 base, the J end lost 10 bases, and 17 bases lay between the germline ends. CDR3 sequence reads: CSARGLEGGGSPLHF. DNA for the CDR3: TGCAGTGCTAGAGGATTGGAGGGGGGCGGGTCACCCCTCCACTTT.

This clonotype was seen a few times. The rearrangement uses TRBV18 and TRBJ1-2; no firm D call. The CDR3 totals 13 residues. CDR1 and CDR2 (germline): KGHSH, LQKENI. Trimming removed 2 bases at V and 8 bases at J, with 12 bases between. CDR3 nucleotide sequence: TGTGCCAGCTCACCAGAGGGATATCGGGGCTACACCTTC. Amino acid sequence: CASSPEGYRGYTF.

This clonotype appeared a few times. The rearrangement joins TRBV20-1 to TRBJ2-5; the D is unclear. Germline lookup yields CDR1 DFQATT and CDR2 SNEGSKA (reference sequence). With 3 bases removed from V and 3 bases from J, the gap between germline ends came to 8 bases. The length of the CDR3 is 12 residues. The CDR3 DNA is TGCAGTGCTAGGCCAGGAGAAGAGACCCAGTACTTC. This sequence encodes CSARPGEETQYF.

This clonotype was seen ten or more times. The chain links TRBV20-1 to TRBJ1-4; D remains ambiguous. The CDR3 has 18 amino acids. CDR1 DFQATT and CDR2 SNEGSKA come from the germline V gene (reference sequence). With 1 base removed from V and 0 bases from J, the gap between germline ends came to 18 bases. The CDR3 bases are TGCAGTGCTAGAGGAGTTGAGATGGGCCGCGCAACTAATGAAAAACTGTTTTTT. Protein sequence: CSARGVEMGRATNEKLFF.

This clonotype was counted ten times or more. This chain joins TRBV3-1 and TRBJ2-2; no firm D call. Trimming took 1 base from V and 7 from J, leaving 10 bases between them. The CDR3 spans 14 residues. Germline values: CDR1 LGHDT, CDR2 YNNKEL (reference sequence). The CDR3 reads CASSQVGSRGELFF. The CDR3 nucleotides read TGTGCCAGCAGCCAAGTTGGTAGTCGCGGGGAGCTGTTTTTT.

This clonotype was counted many times. The chain couples TRBV20-1 to TRBJ2-5, with D maybe TRBD2 (6 bases). The CDR3 sequence is 13 residues long. Trimming cost V 6 bases and J 1 base, with 12 bases left between them. Germline CDR1 DFQATT, CDR2 SNEGSKA (reference sequence). The DNA for the CDR3 is TGCAGTGCCCTACCGGGGGTCCAAGAGACCCAGTACTTC. Translation: CSALPGVQETQYF.

In this sample, this clonotype turned up many times. The rearrangement uses TRBV20-1 and TRBJ1-2, with 8 bases identical to TRBD1. The CDR3 sequence is 14 residues long. The junction had 4 bases not matched to a gene; V was cut back by 0 bases and J by 4 bases. The germline V gene has CDR1 DFQATT and CDR2 SNEGSKA (reference sequence). CDR3 loop: CSARDPTGGYGYTF. Here the CDR3 DNA reads TGCAGTGCTAGAGATCCAACAGGGGGCTATGGCTACACCTTC.

This clonotype was counted at least ten times. This chain joins TRBV10-3 and TRBJ1-1; the match to TRBD1 covers 10 bases. This CDR3 contains 15 residues. With 8 bases clipped from V and 3 bases from J, the junction kept 9 bases outside the gene matches. CDR1 and CDR2 (germline): ENHRY, SYGVKD. The CDR3 DNA sequence: TGTGCCATCCGACCGGGACAGGGGCTGCACACTGAAGCTTTCTTT. Protein product: CAIRPGQGLHTEAFF.

This clonotype occurred many times. The chain carries TRBV10-1 and TRBJ1-2, with D possibly matching TRBD1 (5 bases). Looked up from germline, CDR1 is WNHNN and CDR2 is SYGVQD (reference sequence). CDR3 size: 12 residues. The V end was cut by 2 bases, the J end by 6 bases, with 7 bases between. The CDR3 loop is CASSEGTDGYTF. In DNA, the CDR3 is TGCGCCAGCAGTGAGGGGACGGATGGCTACACCTTC.

This clonotype was seen many times. J is TRBJ2-1 and V is TRBV7-2; 9 positions agree with TRBD2. The junction had 9 bases not matched to a gene; V was cut back by 6 bases and J by 9 bases. The germline V gene has CDR1 SGHTA and CDR2 FQGNSA. This CDR3 spans 14 amino acids. CDR3 bases: TGTGCCAGCAGTCCGGCGGGGGGGCAGGGTGAGCAGTTCTTC. It is translated as CASSPAGGQGEQFF.

This clonotype has a count of ten or more. CDR3 loop: CSATEETQYF. The CDR3 coding sequence is TGCAGTGCTACGGAAGAGACCCAGTACTTC. The V gene is TRBV20-1, the J gene TRBJ2-5; no clear D. The CDR3 has 10 residues. Germline-derived CDR1 and CDR2 are DFQATT and SNEGSKA (reference sequence). Deletions cut 4 bases from V and 3 bases from J, with 3 bases between.

By share, this clonotype counts as medium-sized. V is TRBV10-2 and J is TRBJ1-2, with D hard to call. The CDR3 extends over 12 amino acids. Germline assignment: CDR1 WSHSY and CDR2 SAAADI. The germline V and J ends were trimmed by 6 bases and 0 bases, with 5 bases remaining between them. Written as DNA, the CDR3 is TGCGCCAGCAGGGGAGCTAACTATGGCTACACCTTC. Amino acids: CASRGANYGYTF.

This clonotype was observed a handful of times. The chain recombines TRBV6-1 with TRBJ1-6, with D perhaps TRBD1 (5 bases). The V gene's germline CDR1 is MNHNS and CDR2 SASEGT. The CDR3 is made up of 14 amino acids. The V end was cut by 2 bases, the J end by 7 bases, with 9 bases between. Here the CDR3 DNA reads TGTGCCAGCAGTGAATGGCAGGGAAATTCACCCCTCCACTTT. This translates into CASSEWQGNSPLHF.

This chain uses TRBV20-1 with TRBJ1-1, with a possible D match to TRBD1 (5 bases). The CDR3 totals 16 residues. V was clipped by 0 bases and J by 4 bases, with 18 bases between them. Germline CDR1 reads DFQATT; CDR2 reads SNEGSKA (reference sequence). DNA of the CDR3: TGCAGTGCTAGAGATCGGGGGGAGTGGATGGGCACTGAAGCTTTCTTT. This sequence encodes CSARDRGEWMGTEAFF.

This clonotype was seen at least ten times. The V gene is TRBV5-1, the J gene TRBJ2-3; D remains ambiguous. Germline loops: CDR1 SGHRS, CDR2 YFSETQ. V lost 5 bases and J 1 base, leaving 8 bases between the germline ends. This CDR3 spans 13 amino acids. CDR3 protein: CASSRQGTDTQYF. CDR3 sequence (DNA): TGCGCCAGCAGTCGCCAGGGCACAGATACGCAGTATTTT.

The sample holds many counts of this clonotype. CDR3 coding DNA: TGCAGTGCTAGGAAACTTTATAGCAATCAGCCCCAGCATTTT. Its protein is CSARKLYSNQPQHF. V gene TRBV20-1 combines with J gene TRBJ1-5; D gene uncertain. The CDR3 totals 14 residues. With 3 bases removed from V and 0 bases from J, the gap between germline ends came to 9 bases. Germline CDR1 reads DFQATT; CDR2 reads SNEGSKA (reference sequence).

In its sample, this clonotype was seen a few times. V usage is TRBV7-9 and J usage is TRBJ1-3; D uncertain. Germline V gene sequence: CDR1 SEHNR, CDR2 FQNEAQ (reference sequence). The V end lost 7 bases, the J end lost 4 bases, and 14 bases lay between the germline ends. The CDR3 length is 14 residues. As DNA, the CDR3 is TGTGCCAGCATACCGCGGCGTACCGGAAACACCATATATTTT. Translated, it gives CASIPRRTGNTIYF.

This clonotype has at least ten counts. The chain carries TRBV5-1 and TRBJ1-1; D is uncertain. The CDR3 loop spans 11 amino acids. With 4 bases removed from V and 6 bases from J, the gap between germline ends came to 7 bases. Germline V gene data show CDR1 as SGHRS and CDR2 as YFSETQ. CDR3 protein: CASSLGAEAFF. Here the CDR3 DNA reads TGCGCCAGCAGCCTCGGTGCTGAAGCTTTCTTT.

By its share, this clonotype is medium-sized. The chain joins TRBV25-1 to TRBJ2-2, with D maybe TRBD1 (5 bases). Trimming removed 4 bases from V and 3 bases from J, with 9 bases in between. In germline, CDR1 is MGHDK, CDR2 SYGVNS. The CDR3 consists of 14 residues. This chain's CDR3 is CASSGRADTGELFF. In DNA form, the CDR3 reads TGTGCCAGCAGTGGCAGGGCAGACACCGGGGAGCTGTTTTTT.